Below are 31 T cell receptor beta chains sequenced from a single sample in a study of T-cell memory formation after mild COVID-19. From the 5' RACE reads, TCRdb called clonotypes with MiXCR, one entry per CDR3 protein. The table lists 300,000 to 350,000 distinct CDR3 sequences, approximately 12% of them singletons. Specimen: PBMCs or a T cell subset sorted from them (not recorded which). These receptors were taken from a man aged 18 to 35 who had mild COVID-19 (a few samples of this study predate the infection). Cell type and time point are not known.

The rearrangement joins TRBV5-5 to TRBJ1-2; the D gene is possibly TRBD1 (5 bases). Trimming removed 0 bases at V and 4 bases at J, with 16 bases between. The CDR3 is 16 amino acids. Germline values: CDR1 SGHKS, CDR2 YYEKEE (reference sequence). CDR3 bases: TGTGCCAGCAGCTTGGGACGTGCGGGGACTCGCTATGGCTACACCTTC. As protein: CASSLGRAGTRYGYTF.

J is TRBJ1-5 and V is TRBV5-1; a possible D gene is TRBD1 (5 bases). CDR1 is SGHRS, CDR2 YFSETQ, per germline. This CDR3 region has 18 residues. Trimming pared 3 bases from V and 3 bases from J, leaving 22 bases between. The CDR3 here is CASSWAAWGEYPNQPQHF. CDR3 bases: TGCGCCAGCAGCTGGGCCGCGTGGGGGGAGTATCCCAATCAGCCCCAGCATTTT.

This clonotype was picked up a small number of times. The chain couples TRBV20-1 to TRBJ2-3; 8 bases are shared with TRBD2. The junction had 2 bases not matched to a gene; V was cut back by 0 bases and J by 0 bases. The CDR3 covers 15 residues. Germline-derived CDR1 and CDR2 are DFQATT and SNEGSKA (reference sequence). The CDR3 loop is CSARDSGTSTDTQYF. Here the CDR3 DNA reads TGCAGTGCTAGAGATAGCGGGACTAGCACAGATACGCAGTATTTT.

The chain joins TRBV5-1 to TRBJ1-1; D is possibly TRBD1 (5 bases). The germline V gene encodes CDR1 SGHRS and CDR2 YFSETQ. The CDR3 totals 12 residues. The ends were cut back, 6 bases at V and 4 bases at J, with 10 bases in the middle. The CDR3 loop reads CASKGPATEAFF. CDR3 nucleotides: TGCGCCAGCAAGGGACCGGCCACTGAAGCTTTCTTT. The full variable domain, its missing parts supplied by reference TRBV5-1 and TRBJ1-1, is KAGVTQTPRYLIKTRGQQVTLSCSPISGHRSVSWYQQTPGQGLQFLFEYFSETQRNKGNFPGRFSGRQFSNSRSEMNVSTLELGDSALYLCASKGPATEAFFGQGTRLTVV.

This clonotype has a handful of counts. The genes are TRBV10-1 and TRBJ1-6; D is undetermined. This CDR3 comprises 13 residues. With 8 bases removed from V and 6 bases from J, the gap between germline ends came to 11 bases. CDR1 and CDR2 (germline): WNHNN, SYGVQD (reference sequence). The CDR3 spells CASSRTANSPLHF. CDR3 nucleotides: TGCGCCAGCTCCCGAACCGCTAATTCACCCCTCCACTTT.

V usage is TRBV2 and J usage is TRBJ2-7; unclear D gene. Germline V gives CDR1 SNHLY, CDR2 FYNNEI. V was shortened by 8 bases and J by 0 bases, with 14 bases between the two germline ends. The length of the CDR3 is 14 residues. Here the CDR3 reads CASCRKALSYEQYF. The CDR3 bases are TGTGCCAGCTGTAGGAAGGCCCTCTCCTACGAGCAGTACTTC.

This clonotype has a count of ten or more. V is TRBV6-2 or TRBV6-3 and J is TRBJ1-5; no clear D. This CDR3 contains 12 residues. The germline gives CDR1 MNHEY, CDR2 SVGEGT. V gave up 6 bases and J gave up 4 bases, with 7 bases separating them. Here the CDR3 DNA reads TGTGCCAGCAGACTGCCGAATCAGCCCCAGCATTTT. Protein product: CASRLPNQPQHF.

The V gene is TRBV28, the J gene TRBJ2-5; tentative D call: TRBD1 (6 bases). CDR1 and CDR2 from the germline V gene are MDHEN and SYDVKM. The CDR3 has 14 amino acids. The V and J ends lost 6 bases and 5 bases respectively, with 16 bases between them. Here the CDR3 DNA reads TGTGCCAGCAGACCCCCAGGGGCAGGTGAGACCCAGTACTTC. Protein: CASRPPGAGETQYF.

This clonotype was observed a handful of times. The chain is built from TRBV12-3 or TRBV12-4 and TRBJ2-1; 11 bases line up with TRBD1. V gave up 7 bases and J gave up 9 bases; unmatched junction bases: 8. The CDR3 covers 14 residues. In DNA form, the CDR3 reads TGTGCCAGCACTATTGGGGACAGGGGGATTGAGCAGTTCTTC. This codes for CASTIGDRGIEQFF.

This clonotype has just a few counts. The chain recombines TRBV6-5 with TRBJ2-3; TRBD2 aligns across 7 bases. J was trimmed by 2 bases and V by 9 bases; bases with no gene match: 11. This CDR3 contains 15 residues. Germline CDR1 is MNHEY and CDR2 is SVGAGI. DNA of the CDR3: TGTGCCAGTTTTCCCTCGACTAGCTACACAGATACGCAGTATTTT. It codes for CASFPSTSYTDTQYF.

This clonotype was seen only a few times. The chain has TRBV18 and TRBJ2-7; no firm D call. The CDR3 spans 13 residues. Trimming stripped 3 bases from V and 5 bases from J, with 11 bases between. The V gene's germline CDR1 is KGHSH and CDR2 LQKENI. The CDR3 DNA follows: TGTGCCAGCTCACCCCTGGACGGTGACGAGCAGTACTTC. Encoded protein: CASSPLDGDEQYF.

This clonotype came up a few times. V is TRBV4-3 and J is TRBJ2-1, with D perhaps TRBD2 (5 bases). V gave up 0 bases and J gave up 4 bases, with 10 bases separating them. The CDR3 is made up of 15 amino acids. Germline V gene lookup returns CDR1 LGHNA and CDR2 YSLEER. The CDR3 DNA sequence: TGCGCCAGCAGCCAAGACGCGGGTGGGTACAATGAGCAGTTCTTC. Translated, it gives CASSQDAGGYNEQFF.

The sample holds a few counts of this clonotype. The rearrangement links TRBV7-8 to TRBJ2-1; D perhaps matches TRBD2 (6 bases). Between the trimmed V and J ends, which lost 4 bases and 0 bases, there was a span of 16 bases. Germline V gives CDR1 SGHVS, CDR2 FQNEAQ. The CDR3 is made up of 17 amino acids. The CDR3 DNA is TGTGCCAGCAGCTCCTTGGCTGGACTACTCTCCTACAATGAGCAGTTCTTC. Its protein product is CASSSLAGLLSYNEQFF.

This clonotype has more than one count but fewer than ten. V and J are TRBV10-3 and TRBJ2-3, with 7 bases that match TRBD2. Germline lookup yields CDR1 ENHRY and CDR2 SYGVKD. This CDR3 is built from 15 residues. V lost 3 bases and J lost 2; bases outside the gene matches: 5. The CDR3 sequence is CAISDPRGYTDTQYF. CDR3 in DNA: TGTGCCATCAGTGACCCGCGGGGGTACACAGATACGCAGTATTTT.

This clonotype was observed a few times. This chain connects TRBV4-1 to TRBJ1-5; no definite D call. CDR3 length equals 17 residues. Germline-derived CDR1 and CDR2 are MGHRA and YSYEKL. Trimming shortened V by 1 base and J by 0 bases, and 13 bases separated the two germline ends. The CDR3 is CASSQVFRQDSNQPQHF. CDR3 nucleotide sequence: TGCGCCAGCAGCCAAGTGTTTAGGCAGGATAGCAATCAGCCCCAGCATTTT.

V and J are TRBV5-6 and TRBJ1-1, with D unresolved. This CDR3 has 14 residues. Germline CDR1 and CDR2: SGHDT and YYEEEE. V lost 1 base, J lost 7 bases, and 14 bases lay in between. The CDR3 sequence: CASSLLTWGVEAFF. The DNA for the CDR3 is TGTGCCAGCAGCTTGTTGACTTGGGGAGTTGAAGCTTTCTTT.

The genes are TRBV11-2 and TRBJ2-2; tentative D call: TRBD1 (6 bases). The CDR3 sequence is 16 residues long. CDR1 and CDR2 from the germline V gene are SGHAT and FQNNGV. V lost 2 bases and J lost 3, with 13 bases in between. CDR3 in amino acids: CASSLLQGRDTGELFF. CDR3 bases: TGTGCCAGCAGCTTACTACAGGGTAGAGACACCGGGGAGCTGTTTTTT.

This clonotype has more than one count but fewer than ten. This rearrangement joins TRBV4-1 to TRBJ2-1, with 8 nucleotides matching TRBD1. V was clipped by 0 bases and J by 9 bases; unmatched bases: 16. Germline V CDR1 and CDR2: MGHRA, YSYEKL. The CDR3 is 18 amino acids. The DNA for the CDR3 is TGCGCCAGCAGCCAAGAGGCCAACGACAGGGGCTTAGGGAGTGAGCAGTTCTTC. The encoded protein is CASSQEANDRGLGSEQFF.

This chain uses TRBV28 with TRBJ2-7; TRBD1 matches at 8 bases. J was trimmed by 6 bases and V by 7 bases; bases with no gene match: 11. CDR1 and CDR2 from the germline V gene are MDHEN and SYDVKM. The CDR3 sequence is 14 residues long. The CDR3 is CASKEFRTGSEQYV. Written as DNA, the CDR3 is TGTGCCAGCAAGGAATTCCGGACAGGGTCCGAGCAGTACGTC.

The chain carries TRBV6-6 and TRBJ1-4; 8 positions match TRBD1. The CDR3 length is 15 residues. The germline gives CDR1 MNHNY, CDR2 SVGAGI (reference sequence). V trimming: 6 bases; J trimming: 2 bases; junction bases outside the gene matches: 5. The CDR3: CASSTGGETNEKLFF. In nucleotides, the CDR3 is TGTGCCAGCAGCACAGGGGGAGAGACTAATGAAAAACTGTTTTTT.

This clonotype was found many times. The J gene is TRBJ2-1, the V gene TRBV5-1; D not certain. Trimming took 0 bases from V and 7 from J, leaving 14 bases between them. CDR1 and CDR2 (germline): SGHRS, YFSETQ. The length of the CDR3 is 15 residues. The CDR3 reads CASSLAPDVVNEQFF. As DNA, the CDR3 is TGCGCCAGCAGCTTGGCTCCGGACGTCGTTAATGAGCAGTTCTTC.

This clonotype has ten or more counts. The J gene is TRBJ2-3, the V gene TRBV5-1, with D hard to call. Trimming pared 4 bases from V and 4 bases from J, leaving 22 bases between. CDR3 length: 17 amino acids. Germline loops: CDR1 SGHRS, CDR2 YFSETQ. In nucleotides, the CDR3 is TGCGCCAGCAGCCTTGGGCACGGGCCCTTACGGGCAGATACGCAGTATTTT. Its translation is CASSLGHGPLRADTQYF.

Many counts were recorded for this clonotype. Written as DNA, the CDR3 is TGCGCCAGCAGCTTGCAGGGGTCCGGCTCCTACAATGAGCAGTTCTTC. Translated: CASSLQGSGSYNEQFF. V gene TRBV5-1 combines with J gene TRBJ2-1, with D possibly being TRBD1 (6 bases). Germline V lookup: CDR1 SGHRS, CDR2 YFSETQ. Trimming stripped 1 base from V and 0 bases from J, with 11 bases between. The CDR3 contains 16 residues.

This clonotype was observed many times. The chain is built from TRBV7-9 and TRBJ2-2; unclear D gene. The length of the CDR3 is 19 residues. CDR1 and CDR2 from the germline V gene are SEHNR and FQNEAQ (reference sequence). Deletions cut 1 base from V and 1 base from J, with 19 bases between. The CDR3 reads CASSLGHFYHRLNTGELFF. For the CDR3, the DNA is TGTGCCAGCAGCTTAGGACATTTCTACCACCGTCTGAACACCGGGGAGCTGTTTTTT.

V gene TRBV12-3 or TRBV12-4 combines with J gene TRBJ2-5, with 10 bases lining up with TRBD2. V shed 10 bases and J 6 bases; nucleotides not matched to a gene: 5. This CDR3 spans 12 amino acids. CDR3 coding DNA: TGTGCCACCAGCGGGGGGGCGAAGACCCAGTACTTC. Residues: CATSGGAKTQYF.

Ten or more counts support this clonotype. This chain connects TRBV4-1 to TRBJ1-4; weak D call: TRBD1 (5 bases). Trimming removed 0 bases from V and 0 bases from J, with 14 bases in between. This CDR3 spans 18 amino acids. Germline V gives CDR1 MGHRA, CDR2 YSYEKL. CDR3 region: CASSQDRGTDATNEKLFF. For the CDR3, the DNA is TGCGCCAGCAGCCAAGATCGGGGCACCGATGCAACTAATGAAAAACTGTTTTTT.

J is TRBJ2-6 and V is TRBV10-3; 8 nucleotides align to TRBD1. With 6 bases clipped from V and 0 bases from J, the junction kept 7 bases outside the gene matches. Germline-derived CDR1 and CDR2 are ENHRY and SYGVKD. This CDR3 region has 17 residues. CDR3 sequence (DNA): TGTGCCATCAGAAAGGGACAGGAGGGCTCTGGGGCCAACGTCCTGACTTTC. Translating gives CAIRKGQEGSGANVLTF.

The table lists this clonotype with a few counts. The chain uses TRBV4-1 and TRBJ2-3; 9 bases line up with TRBD2. The J segment lost 2 bases and the V segment lost 1 base, leaving 7 bases of the junction unmatched. The CDR3 totals 17 residues. Germline V gene lookup returns CDR1 MGHRA and CDR2 YSYEKL. CDR3 amino acids: CASSQVFLAGFTDTQYF. CDR3 nucleotides: TGCGCCAGCAGCCAAGTGTTTCTAGCGGGGTTCACAGATACGCAGTATTTT.

This clonotype was detected a few times. V is TRBV29-1 and J is TRBJ2-1, with unresolved D. The germline CDR1 and CDR2 sequences are SQVTM and ANQGSEA. V lost 5 bases and J 13 bases, leaving 18 bases between the germline ends. CDR3 length equals 12 residues. CDR3 region: CSVLFGTRAQFF. The DNA of the CDR3 is TGCAGCGTTCTCTTCGGAACCCGGGCCCAGTTCTTC.

The chain employs TRBV10-3 and TRBJ1-1; 10 bases are a match to TRBD1. CDR3 length: 14 residues. The V segment lost 0 bases and the J segment 10 bases; nucleotides outside the gene matches: 5. Germline V CDR1 and CDR2: ENHRY, SYGVKD. The CDR3 bases are TGTGCCATCAGTGAGTCCGGGACAGGGGTCGGAGCTTTCTTT. Amino acids: CAISESGTGVGAFF.

Only a few counts were recorded for this clonotype. The chain carries TRBV12-3 or TRBV12-4 and TRBJ1-6, with no clear D. Trimming left V 6 bases short and J 6 bases short, with 9 bases between. The CDR3 has 13 residues. CDR3 nucleotides: TGTGCCAGCAGCCCCCAGGTTAATTCACCCCTCCACTTT. This gives the protein CASSPQVNSPLHF.